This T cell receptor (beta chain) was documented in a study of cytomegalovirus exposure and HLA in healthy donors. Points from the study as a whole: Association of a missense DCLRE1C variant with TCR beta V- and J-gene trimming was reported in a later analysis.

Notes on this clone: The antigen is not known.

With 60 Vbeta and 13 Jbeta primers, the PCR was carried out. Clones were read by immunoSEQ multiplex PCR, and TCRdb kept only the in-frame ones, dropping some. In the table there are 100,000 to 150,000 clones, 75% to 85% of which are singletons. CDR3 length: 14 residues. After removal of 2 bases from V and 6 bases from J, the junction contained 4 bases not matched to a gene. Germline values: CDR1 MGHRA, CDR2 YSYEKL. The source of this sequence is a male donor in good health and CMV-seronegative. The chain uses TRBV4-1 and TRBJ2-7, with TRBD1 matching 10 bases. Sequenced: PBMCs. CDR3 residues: CASSQSRQGAEQYF. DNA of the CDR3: TGCGCCAGCAGCCAATCCCGACAGGGGGCCGAGCAGTACTTC.